Detailed here is one T cell receptor beta chain. This sample was included in a study of memory CD4+ T cells and cytomegalovirus serostatus. TCRdb's table, derived via immunoSEQ multiplex PCR, lists solely in-frame clones and lacks some. The sample has around 88,000 clones, 75% to 85% seen once; the top ten hold approximately 4%. The CDR3 loop spans 14 amino acids. CDR1 SGHRS and CDR2 YFSETQ come from the germline V gene. With 4 bases removed from V and 6 bases from J, the gap between germline ends came to 17 bases. The sort gate was single viable CD3+CD4+CD8-CD45RO+ cells for memory CD4+ T cells. The sequence came from an adult in good health and CMV-seropositive. The source material was memory CD4+ T cells from blood. The chain combines TRBV5-1 with TRBJ2-7; D might be TRBD1 or TRBD2, each matching 5 bases. CDR3 nucleotide sequence: TGCGCCAGCAGCCCACCTATGGGGGAACGCGAGCAGTACTTC. Protein sequence: CASSPPMGEREQYF.